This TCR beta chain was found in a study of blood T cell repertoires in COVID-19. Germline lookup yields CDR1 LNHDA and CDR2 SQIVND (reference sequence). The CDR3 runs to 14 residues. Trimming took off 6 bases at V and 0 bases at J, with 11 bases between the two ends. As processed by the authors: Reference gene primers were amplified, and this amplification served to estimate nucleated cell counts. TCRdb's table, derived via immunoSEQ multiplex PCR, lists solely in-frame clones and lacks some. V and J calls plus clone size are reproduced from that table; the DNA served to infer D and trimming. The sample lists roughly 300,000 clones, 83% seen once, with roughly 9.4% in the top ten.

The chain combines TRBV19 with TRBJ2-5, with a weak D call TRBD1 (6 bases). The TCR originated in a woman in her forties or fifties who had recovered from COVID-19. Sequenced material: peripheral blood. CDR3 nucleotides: TGTGCCAGTAGCTCCAGGGGATACCAAGAGACCCAGTACTTC. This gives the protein CASSSRGYQETQYF.